This T cell receptor beta chain was found in a study of neurological immune-mediated disorders (dated by TCRdb to between 2018 and 2020). Looking at the study overall: Among the approximately 34 multiple sclerosis patients, about 31 had relapsing-remitting MS and 3 had secondary progressive MS. Using UMI-based sequencing, the study compared peripheral blood TCR-beta repertoires from patients with HTLV-I-associated myelopathy (HAM/TSP), patients with multiple sclerosis, and healthy controls. Alongside PBMC samples, the set of some 98 TCR-beta libraries contained longitudinal samples, technical triplicates, and paired CD4+ and CD8+ T-cell subsets that had been sorted. The cohort included approximately 70 subjects: some 14 with HAM/TSP, about 35 with multiple sclerosis, and roughly 20 healthy controls.

Summary of the overall study and its limitations: No identical CDR3 amino acid sequences were found to be shared among expanded clones across subjects, suggesting that TCR-beta repertoires were private in all groups. Repertoires from 18 of 34 MS patients were grouped by phylogenetic analysis into a cluster of related CDR3 sequences, suggesting a possible repertoire-level signature. The highest TCR clonal expansion was observed in HAM/TSP patients, whereas the lowest was observed in MS patients, even when compared with healthy controls. The MS cluster showed no association with clinical or MRI features, and the authors stated that larger cohorts are needed.

Unsorted PBMC libraries were generated from 2 million PBMCs stored in RNAlater at -80 °C until RNA extraction. Multiple sclerosis patients were enrolled in a US clinical protocol under which disease progression was evaluated by magnetic resonance imaging. Peripheral blood was subjected to Ficoll-Hypaque density gradient centrifugation to isolate PBMCs, which were then cryopreserved in liquid nitrogen. This clonotype came up a few times. Its antigen is currently not known. No base quality information exists; no much larger clone differs at one position. The CDR3 starts with the cysteine, ends with the phenylalanine, and has 13 residues. Left in the record is the CDR3 DNA by itself, 39 bases read in frame from the first base. At the junction V is shortened by 4 bases and J by 7 bases; bases outside the gene matches: 7. cDNA was synthesized by template-switch 5'RACE using a primer with a 10-nucleotide random unique molecular identifier that tagged each TCR transcript. Over 180 million TCR-beta sequences, covering 15-18 subjects, were produced in each sequencing run. Total RNA was extracted with the RNeasy kit. The KAPA Real-time Library Amplification kit was used to amplify TCR-beta VDJ regions with primers targeting the TCR constant region and the 5'RACE anchor. A first PCR added sample indexes and Illumina adaptors, after which a second PCR increased the library yield. After purification with Ampure beads, the TCR product of roughly 650 bp was size-selected on a 2% E-gel SizeSelection system. Before pooling, library quality was checked on a Bioanalyzer, concentration was measured with Qubit, and libraries were quantified with the Kapa Library Quantification kit. An Illumina HiSeq 2500 was used to sequence the libraries paired-end at 2 x 150 bp. To increase sequence diversity, roughly 24-32% phiX was spiked into each library pool. In the paper's pipeline: Quality-filtered reads were processed with the UMI-based MiGEC pipeline, and over 90% of raw TCR sequences were removed by the MiGEC pipeline during error correction. IMGT germline references were used for alignment of VDJ genes, and clonotypes were defined by a unique CDR3 amino acid sequence together with V-J genes. VDJtools evaluated clonal expansion, Shannon diversity and CDR3 relatedness (CalcPairwiseDistances, ClusterSamples); CLCbio workbench built phylogenetic trees. A clone was classed as expanded if it had 8 or more unique UMIs, a cutoff based on coefficient-of-variation modelling across technical triplicates. In TCRdb, the public reads were trimmed at Q25 with fastp and aligned with MiXCR, with productive beta chains retained. Records with the same CDR3 protein are collapsed into one entry carrying the most frequent genes and DNA. TCRdb's processing, not the authors', yielded these V and J calls. In all, the sample holds about 70,000 distinct CDR3 sequences, and roughly 3% of those were seen once. Roughly 5.2% of the sample goes to the ten largest clones.

The rearrangement joined TRBV12-3 or TRBV12-4 to TRBJ2-7, with 7 central nucleotides matching TRBD2. The source material was PBMCs. The receptor was isolated from a woman aged 45-65 years with multiple sclerosis. DNA sequence: TGTGCCAGCAGTTCCCCCGGGAGGCGGGAGCAGTACTTC. Translation gives CASSSPGRREQYF.